This T cell receptor (beta chain) was sequenced in a study of CD8+ T cells in alopecia areata. Treatment denoted: oral pan-JAK inhibitor, 5-10 mg twice daily. CDR3 length: 13 residues. The germline V gene encodes CDR1 SSHAT and CDR2 FNYEAQ (reference sequence). RNA extraction and reverse transcription yielded cDNA as sequencing template. Libraries were prepared by immunoSEQ multiplex PCR; TCRdb keeps only in-frame clonotypes and omits some of them. The sample records hundreds of thousands of clones, 55% to 75% being singletons. A word on this clone: Mismatch with germline at one junction end may stem from a read error.

This receptor was taken from a human donor with alopecia areata. The chain combines TRBV7-7 with TRBJ2-5; weak D call: TRBD1 (5 bases). Sequences were derived from CD4+ T cells sorted from blood, sampled at week 24, from a patient treated with tofacitinib. The CDR3 DNA is TGTGCTAGCAGTTCACAGGTGCAAGAGACCCAGTACTTC. It yields the protein CASSSQVQETQYF. Together with reference TRBV7-7 and TRBJ2-5, the CDR3 gives the full variable domain: GAGVSQSPRYKVTKRGQDVTLRCDPISSHATLYWYQQALGQGPEFLTYFNYEAQPDKSGLPSDRFSAERPEGSISTLTIQRTEQRDSAMYRCASSSQVQETQYFGPGTRLLVL.